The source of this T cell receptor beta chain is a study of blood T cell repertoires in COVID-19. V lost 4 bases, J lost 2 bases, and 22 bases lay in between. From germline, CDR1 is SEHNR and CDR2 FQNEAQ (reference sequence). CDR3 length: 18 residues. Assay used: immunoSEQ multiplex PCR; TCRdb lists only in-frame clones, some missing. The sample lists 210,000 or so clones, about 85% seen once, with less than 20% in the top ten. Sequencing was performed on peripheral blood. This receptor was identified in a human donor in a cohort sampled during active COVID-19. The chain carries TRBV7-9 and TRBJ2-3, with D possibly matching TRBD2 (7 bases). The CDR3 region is CASSSSLGPGGSTDTQYF. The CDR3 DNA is TGTGCCAGCAGCTCCTCCCTAGGGCCGGGGGGCTCCACAGATACGCAGTATTTT.